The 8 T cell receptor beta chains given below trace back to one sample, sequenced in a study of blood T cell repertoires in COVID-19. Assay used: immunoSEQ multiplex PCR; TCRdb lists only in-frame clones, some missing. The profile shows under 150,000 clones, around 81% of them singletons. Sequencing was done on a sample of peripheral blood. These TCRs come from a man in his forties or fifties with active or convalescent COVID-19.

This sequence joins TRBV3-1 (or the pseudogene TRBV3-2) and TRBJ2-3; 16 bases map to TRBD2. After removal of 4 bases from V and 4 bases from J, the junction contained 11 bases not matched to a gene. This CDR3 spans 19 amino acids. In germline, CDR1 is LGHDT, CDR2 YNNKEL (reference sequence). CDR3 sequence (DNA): TGTGCCAGCAGCCCGTACAGGGGACTAGCGGGGGGGCGTGCAGATACGCAGTATTTT. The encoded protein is CASSPYRGLAGGRADTQYF.

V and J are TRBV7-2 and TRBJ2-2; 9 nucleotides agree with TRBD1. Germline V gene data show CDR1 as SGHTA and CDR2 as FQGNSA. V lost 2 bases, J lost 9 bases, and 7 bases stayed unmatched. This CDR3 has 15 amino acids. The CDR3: CASSLLTGGTRELFF. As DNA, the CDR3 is TGTGCCAGCAGCTTACTGACAGGGGGTACCCGGGAGCTGTTTTTT.

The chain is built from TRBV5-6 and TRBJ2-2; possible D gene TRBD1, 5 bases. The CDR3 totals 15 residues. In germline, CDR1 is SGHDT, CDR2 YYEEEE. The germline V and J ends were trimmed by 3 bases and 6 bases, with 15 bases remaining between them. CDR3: CASSSYRWAAGELFF. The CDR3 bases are TGTGCCAGCAGCTCCTACAGGTGGGCCGCCGGGGAGCTGTTTTTT.

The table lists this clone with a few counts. As DNA, the CDR3 is TGTGCCAGCAGTTACTTGGGACTAGACACAGATACGCAGTATTTT. Translation gives CASSYLGLDTDTQYF. The genes are TRBV6-5 and TRBJ2-3, with 8 bases that match TRBD2. This CDR3 has 15 residues. Per the germline V gene, CDR1 is MNHEY and CDR2 is SVGAGI. With 1 base clipped from V and 2 bases from J, the junction kept 2 bases outside the gene matches.

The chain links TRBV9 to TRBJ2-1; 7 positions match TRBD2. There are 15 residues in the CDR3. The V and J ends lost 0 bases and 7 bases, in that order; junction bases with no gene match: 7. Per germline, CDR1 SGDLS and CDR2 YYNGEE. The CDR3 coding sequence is TGTGCCAGCAGCGTAGAGGCGGGGGTAGTTAATGAGCAGTTCTTC. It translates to CASSVEAGVVNEQFF.

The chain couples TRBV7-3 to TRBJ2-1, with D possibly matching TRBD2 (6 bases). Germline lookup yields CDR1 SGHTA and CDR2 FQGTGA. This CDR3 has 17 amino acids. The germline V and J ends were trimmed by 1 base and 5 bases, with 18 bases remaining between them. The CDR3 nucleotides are TGTGCCAGCAGCTTAAGGGCTTCGGGACTGGCAAACAATGAGCAGTTCTTC. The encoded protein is CASSLRASGLANNEQFF.

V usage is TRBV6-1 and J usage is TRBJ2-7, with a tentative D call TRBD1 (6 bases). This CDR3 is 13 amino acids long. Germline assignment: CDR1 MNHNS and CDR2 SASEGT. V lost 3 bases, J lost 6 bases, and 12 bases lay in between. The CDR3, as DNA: TGTGCCAGCAGTGAGGCAGGGGCGGGCGAGCAGTACTTC. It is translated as CASSEAGAGEQYF.

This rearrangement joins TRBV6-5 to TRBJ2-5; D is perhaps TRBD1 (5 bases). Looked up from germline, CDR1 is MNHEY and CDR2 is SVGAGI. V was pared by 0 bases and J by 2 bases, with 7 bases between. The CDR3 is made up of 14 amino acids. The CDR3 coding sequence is TGTGCCAGCAGTTACTCTTACAGGCAAGAGACCCAGTACTTC. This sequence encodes CASSYSYRQETQYF.